The 15 T cell receptor beta chains given below trace back to one sample, sequenced in a study of blood T cell repertoires in COVID-19. The method was immunoSEQ multiplex PCR; TCRdb's version includes in-frame clones alone and lacks a portion of them. The sample carries just over 90,000 clones, 76% recorded once. Sequenced material: peripheral blood. The receptor set was obtained from a man between 65 and 79 years old with acute or convalescent COVID-19.

J is TRBJ1-1 and V is TRBV7-2, with TRBD1 matching 7 bases. The CDR3 sequence is 13 residues long. The V gene end was trimmed by 5 bases and the J gene end by 4 bases; junction bases not matched to a gene: 4. Germline-derived CDR1 and CDR2 are SGHTA and FQGNSA. The CDR3 loop is CASSVTGITEAFF. The DNA of the CDR3 is TGTGCCAGCAGCGTGACAGGGATCACTGAAGCTTTCTTT.

The chain's CDR3 is CASSEEDTEAFF. CDR3 bases: TGTGCCAGCAGCGAGGAGGACACTGAAGCTTTCTTT. V is TRBV5-4 and J is TRBJ1-1; D is unresolved. V was pared by 4 bases and J by 3 bases, with 7 bases between. CDR3 length: 12 amino acids. Germline V CDR1 and CDR2: SGHNT, YYREEE (reference sequence).

This sequence joins TRBV3-1 (or the pseudogene TRBV3-2) and TRBJ2-5; the D gene is possibly TRBD1 (6 bases). The CDR3 has 16 residues. Germline lookup yields CDR1 LGHDT and CDR2 YNNKEL (reference sequence). Trimming stripped 3 bases from V and 5 bases from J, with 19 bases between. CDR3 in DNA: TGTGCCAGCAGCCATAGTAATCGACAGGCAGGCGAGACCCAGTACTTC. It yields the protein CASSHSNRQAGETQYF.

This chain links TRBV21-1 with TRBJ2-7; no check of the table's D call, TRBD1, against the DNA was made. TRBV21-1 is annotated as a pseudogene. There are 14 residues in the CDR3. DNA for the CDR3: TGTGCCAGCAGCCGAATTGCAGGGGATTACGAGCAGTACTTC. Residues: CASSRIAGDYEQYF.

This clone was counted a few times. The rearrangement uses TRBV19 and TRBJ1-6, with D tentatively TRBD1 (6 bases). Trimming removed 3 bases at V and 5 bases at J, with 8 bases between. Germline-derived CDR1 and CDR2 are LNHDA and SQIVND (reference sequence). This CDR3 region has 14 residues. The CDR3 loop reads CASSIGTHNSPLHF. DNA for the CDR3: TGTGCCAGTAGTATCGGGACACATAATTCACCCCTCCACTTT.

This clone occurred a few times. The chain links TRBV7-6 to TRBJ1-3; 9 positions match TRBD1. The CDR3 consists of 17 residues. Germline V lookup: CDR1 SGHVS, CDR2 FNYEAQ. The V and J ends lost 0 bases and 3 bases, in that order; junction bases with no gene match: 6. The chain's CDR3 is CASSLAPDRGYGNTIYF. The CDR3 DNA sequence: TGTGCCAGCAGCTTAGCGCCCGACAGGGGGTATGGAAACACCATATATTTT.

The chain has TRBV30 and TRBJ1-1; D might be TRBD1 (6 bases). The CDR3 consists of 15 residues. Germline CDR1 and CDR2: GTSNPN and SVGIG (reference sequence). The V end was cut by 3 bases, the J end by 1 base, with 15 bases between. Here the CDR3 reads CAWRPQGRGNTEAFF. Written as DNA, the CDR3 is TGTGCCTGGAGACCACAGGGACGAGGGAACACTGAAGCTTTCTTT.

V and J are TRBV19 and TRBJ1-1, with 7 positions matching TRBD1. This CDR3 spans 14 amino acids. Germline CDR1 and CDR2: LNHDA and SQIVND (reference sequence). V shed 7 bases, J shed 0 bases, and the junction held 5 bases outside the gene matches. The CDR3 bases are TGTGCCAGTACCATGACAGGGATGAACACTGAAGCTTTCTTT. Translated: CASTMTGMNTEAFF.

J is TRBJ2-3 and V is TRBV7-9; 7 bases map to TRBD2. Germline CDR1 reads SEHNR; CDR2 reads FQNEAQ (reference sequence). After removal of 5 bases from V and 2 bases from J, the junction contained 10 bases not matched to a gene. This CDR3 has 16 residues. The CDR3 loop is CASSASLAAFTDTQYF. The CDR3 DNA sequence: TGTGCCAGCAGCGCGAGCCTAGCGGCATTCACAGATACGCAGTATTTT.

The rearrangement links TRBV7-9 to TRBJ1-6; weak D call: TRBD1 (5 bases). The CDR3 has 15 amino acids. CDR1 is SEHNR, CDR2 FQNEAQ, per germline (reference sequence). V shed 5 bases and J shed 7 bases, with 15 bases lying between them. CDR3 amino acids: CASSPDTGVNSPLHF. For the CDR3, the DNA is TGTGCCAGCAGCCCGGACACAGGCGTAAATTCACCCCTCCACTTT.

V is TRBV6-5 and J is TRBJ1-2, with TRBD1 as a possible D gene (6 bases). V gave up 6 bases and J gave up 8 bases, with 16 bases separating them. This CDR3 is 13 amino acids long. The germline gives CDR1 MNHEY, CDR2 SVGAGI. CDR3 protein: CASRRQELGGYTF. CDR3 DNA: TGTGCCAGCAGGAGACAGGAGCTCGGAGGCTACACCTTC.

This clone has only a few counts. The chain links TRBV19 to TRBJ1-2, with 9 bases aligning to TRBD1. The V segment lost 5 bases and the J segment 3 bases; nucleotides outside the gene matches: 7. CDR3 length: 15 amino acids. Germline values: CDR1 LNHDA, CDR2 SQIVND (reference sequence). The CDR3 DNA reads TGTGCCAGTAGTCCGTACAGGGGGCTGGACTATGGCTACACCTTC. As protein: CASSPYRGLDYGYTF.

The gene calls are TRBV10-3 and TRBJ1-2; TRBD1 matches 7 bases. This CDR3 comprises 13 residues. Looked up from germline, CDR1 is ENHRY and CDR2 is SYGVKD. J was trimmed by 2 bases and V by 5 bases; bases with no gene match: 2. This CDR3 reads CAISPQGNYGYTF. The CDR3 DNA follows: TGTGCCATCAGTCCACAGGGGAACTATGGCTACACCTTC.

The rearrangement joins TRBV30 to TRBJ1-2; D might be TRBD1 (6 bases). The CDR3 covers 12 residues. Looked up from germline, CDR1 is GTSNPN and CDR2 is SVGIG (reference sequence). The germline V and J ends were trimmed by 3 bases and 4 bases, with 9 bases remaining between them. CDR3 sequence: CAWRGDTYGYTF. The CDR3 DNA reads as TGTGCCTGGAGGGGGGACACCTATGGCTACACCTTC. The full variable domain, rest sourced from reference TRBV30 and TRBJ1-2, is SQTIHQWPATLVQPVGSPLSLECTVEGTSNPNLYWYRQAAGRGLQLLFYSVGIGQISSEVPQNLSASRPQDRQFILSSKKLLLSDSGFYLCAWRGDTYGYTFGSGTRLTVV.

This clone was seen more than once but under ten times. V is TRBV29-1 and J is TRBJ2-5, with D perhaps matching TRBD2 (6 bases). Trimming shortened V by 6 bases and J by 1 base, and 18 bases separated the two germline ends. The CDR3 extends over 15 amino acids. Germline loops: CDR1 SQVTM, CDR2 ANQGSEA. CDR3 region: CSVPSPGLLQETQYF. The CDR3, as DNA: TGCAGCGTACCCTCGCCCGGACTACTCCAAGAGACCCAGTACTTC.